One and the same sample provided the 23 T cell receptor beta chains below, sequenced in a study of blood T cells in healthy people across ages. Combining a sample-barcoded 5' primer with a J-beta primer mix, a second PCR ran for about 7 to 12 cycles. Via MiXCR, TCRdb re-called the 5' RACE reads, giving one row per CDR3 protein. The sample carries about 570,000 distinct CDR3 sequences, 25% to 30% recorded once. The sequenced sample consisted of blood. All receptors come from a woman between 70 and 85 years old in good health.

The chain has TRBV3-1 and TRBJ1-2; the D is unclear. CDR1 is LGHDT and CDR2 is YNNKEL in the germline V gene (reference sequence). Trimming took off 0 bases at V and 8 bases at J, with 10 bases between the two ends. This CDR3 comprises 13 residues. CDR3 amino acids: CASSQDLRAGYTF. CDR3 coding DNA: TGTGCCAGCAGCCAAGACTTAAGGGCGGGCTACACCTTC.

V and J are TRBV24-1 and TRBJ2-5; 13 nucleotides align to TRBD2. The J call is doubtful: the DNA matches TRBJ2-7 better. CDR1 is KGHDR, CDR2 SFDVKD, per germline. The CDR3 is 13 amino acids. CDR3 bases: TGTGCCACCTGGGGACTAGCGGGAAACGAGCAGTACTTC. Its translation: CATWGLAGNEQYF.

This clonotype was picked up a small number of times. The chain carries TRBV6-6 and TRBJ2-1; 8 bases match TRBD2. The CDR3 contains 15 residues. Per the germline V gene, CDR1 is MNHNY and CDR2 is SVGAGI (reference sequence). The trim removed 6 bases at V and 6 bases at J, leaving 10 bases unmatched. The CDR3 region is CASRTSGGAGNEQFF. The CDR3 nucleotides read TGTGCCAGCAGGACATCCGGGGGGGCCGGCAATGAGCAGTTCTTC.

Concerning this clonotype itself: The junction departs from the called germline gene at one end, perhaps through a read error. This chain links TRBV13 with TRBJ1-4; 12 bases align to TRBD1. Per the germline V gene, CDR1 is PRHDT and CDR2 is FYEKMQ (reference sequence). The CDR3 has 14 amino acids. CDR3 protein: CAISLGQGAEKLFF. In DNA, the CDR3 is TGTGCCATCAGCTTGGGACAGGGGGCTGAAAAACTGTTTTTT.

The gene calls are TRBV27 and TRBJ2-2; tentative D call: TRBD2 (5 bases). The V gene lost 4 bases and the J gene lost 1 base, with 10 bases spanning the gap. Germline loops: CDR1 MNHEY, CDR2 SMNVEV (reference sequence). The CDR3 has 15 residues. CDR3 nucleotides: TGTGCCAGCAGTTCCACGGGGATGAACACCGGGGAGCTGTTTTTT. Translating it yields CASSSTGMNTGELFF.

In nucleotides, the CDR3 is TGTGCCAGCAGCCCTACTAGCGGGGGGACCAATGAGCAGTTCTTC. Encoded protein: CASSPTSGGTNEQFF. The V call is TRBV7-2, the J call TRBJ2-7; the match to TRBD2 covers 12 bases. The tail of the sequence fits TRBJ2-1 better, so the J call may be wrong. The germline CDR1 and CDR2 sequences are SGHTA and FQGNSA. The CDR3 sequence is 15 residues long.

The rearrangement uses TRBV2 and TRBJ1-4; tentatively, D is TRBD1 (5 bases). This CDR3 is 15 amino acids long. V lost 4 bases and J 3 bases, leaving 12 bases between the germline ends. The germline CDR1 and CDR2 sequences are SNHLY and FYNNEI. CDR3: CASSGDSSSNEKLFF. The CDR3 DNA is TGTGCCAGCAGTGGAGACAGTTCATCTAATGAAAAACTGTTTTTT. The whole variable domain, remainder taken from reference TRBV2 and TRBJ1-4, is EPEVTQTPSHQVTQMGQEVILRCVPISNHLYFYWYRQILGQKVEFLVSFYNNEISEKSEIFDDQFSVERPDGSNFTLKIRSTKLEDSAMYFCASSGDSSSNEKLFFGSGTQLSVL.

V is TRBV5-1 and J is TRBJ2-7; 7 bases map to TRBD1. Germline-derived CDR1 and CDR2 are SGHRS and YFSETQ. The CDR3 sequence is 15 residues long. The V gene end was trimmed by 4 bases and the J gene end by 2 bases; junction bases not matched to a gene: 9. This CDR3 reads CASSPQGQPTYEQYF. DNA of the CDR3: TGCGCCAGCAGCCCCCAGGGACAGCCAACCTACGAGCAGTACTTC.

V and J are TRBV5-1 and TRBJ1-4; D is perhaps TRBD1 (6 bases). Germline assignment: CDR1 SGHRS and CDR2 YFSETQ. The CDR3 runs 15 residues. V was trimmed by 4 bases and J by 8 bases, leaving 18 bases between them. CDR3 coding DNA: TGCGCCAGCAGCGGAACTCAGGGGATGGGCGAAAAACTGTTTTTT. Amino acids: CASSGTQGMGEKLFF.

A few counts support this clonotype. The chain joins TRBV30 to TRBJ1-1; possible D gene TRBD1, 5 bases. Germline CDR1 GTSNPN, CDR2 SVGIG (reference sequence). The CDR3 loop spans 12 amino acids. Trimming cost V 2 bases and J 5 bases, with 9 bases left between them. The CDR3 coding sequence is TGTGCCTGGAGTAGGAGGGGAACTGAAGCTTTCTTT. This sequence encodes CAWSRRGTEAFF.

The chain is built from TRBV4-3 and TRBJ2-1, with unresolved D. Trimming took off 0 bases at V and 0 bases at J, with 9 bases between the two ends. The CDR3 is 16 amino acids. CDR1 LGHNA and CDR2 YSLEER come from the germline V gene. The CDR3, as DNA: TGCGCCAGCAGCCAAGATAGTACGGGCTCCTACAATGAGCAGTTCTTC. Translated: CASSQDSTGSYNEQFF.

This clonotype was observed a few times. The V call is TRBV20-1, the J call TRBJ2-3, with a possible D match to TRBD2 (7 bases). The CDR3 runs to 12 residues. Trimming cost V 6 bases and J 3 bases, with 10 bases left between them. The germline CDR1 and CDR2 sequences are DFQATT and SNEGSKA (reference sequence). CDR3 residues: CSAGGRTDTQYF. CDR3 bases: TGCAGTGCGGGGGGGCGTACAGATACGCAGTATTTT.

The V gene is TRBV20-1, the J gene TRBJ1-2, with a tentative D call TRBD1 (6 bases). The length of the CDR3 is 13 residues. Between the trimmed V and J ends, which lost 5 bases and 8 bases, there was a span of 18 bases. Germline V CDR1 and CDR2: DFQATT, SNEGSKA (reference sequence). The DNA for the CDR3 is TGCAGTGCTTGGCTAAGGGGGGCAGCGGGCTACACCTTC. Its protein product is CSAWLRGAAGYTF.

This clonotype has only a few counts. V and J are TRBV7-2 and TRBJ2-5, with no clear D. The DNA end favors TRBJ2-1, so the J call may be wrong. Germline loops: CDR1 SGHTA, CDR2 FQGNSA. The CDR3 extends over 12 amino acids. The CDR3 spells CASSFSGYEQFF. The CDR3 DNA reads as TGTGCCAGCAGTTTTAGTGGGTATGAGCAGTTCTTC.

This chain connects TRBV6-2 or TRBV6-3 to TRBJ2-5; D unresolved. CDR3 size: 13 residues. Germline V gene lookup returns CDR1 MNHEY and CDR2 SVGEGT. Trimming took 8 bases from V and 4 from J, leaving 14 bases between them. This chain's CDR3 is CASGLEARETQYF. CDR3 DNA: TGTGCCAGCGGCCTTGAGGCGAGAGAGACCCAGTACTTC.

This clonotype was seen only a few times. The J gene is TRBJ1-4, the V gene TRBV5-1; a weak D match, TRBD1 (6 bases). Germline assignment: CDR1 SGHRS and CDR2 YFSETQ. Trimming cost V 3 bases and J 6 bases, with 15 bases left between them. CDR3 length: 15 amino acids. The CDR3, as DNA: TGCGCCAGCAGCTCCCAACAGGGAAGATATGAAAAACTGTTTTTT. It is translated as CASSSQQGRYEKLFF.

The chain is built from TRBV21-1 and TRBJ2-4; TRBD1 is the table's D call and was not checked against the DNA. TRBV21-1 is deemed a pseudogene. This CDR3 is 13 amino acids long. CDR3 nucleotide sequence: TGTGCCAGCGTCGGGGGGGCCAAAAACATTCAGTACTTC. It is translated as CASVGGAKNIQYF.

This clonotype was found many times. This chain links TRBV29-1 with TRBJ2-1; 7 nucleotides agree with TRBD2. Germline values: CDR1 SQVTM, CDR2 ANQGSEA. The CDR3 length is 13 residues. V lost 1 base to trimming and J lost 4 bases; unmatched junction nucleotides: 1. CDR3 sequence: CSVEVAGYNEQFF. The CDR3 DNA reads TGCAGCGTTGAAGTAGCGGGTTACAATGAGCAGTTCTTC.

This clonotype has just a few counts. V and J are TRBV10-3 and TRBJ2-2; perhaps TRBD1 as D (6 bases). CDR1 and CDR2 from the germline V gene are ENHRY and SYGVKD. With 10 bases removed from V and 4 bases from J, the gap between germline ends came to 13 bases. The CDR3 extends over 13 amino acids. The CDR3 DNA reads as TGTGCCACACGACAGGAATCCACCGGGGAGCTGTTTTTT. This encodes CATRQESTGELFF.

The V call is TRBV28, the J call TRBJ1-5, with TRBD1 matching over 7 bases. Germline V gene sequence: CDR1 MDHEN, CDR2 SYDVKM. V lost 4 bases and J lost 3; bases outside the gene matches: 15. The CDR3 totals 18 residues. CDR3 region: CASSWGTQNRGPNQPQHF. In DNA, the CDR3 is TGTGCCAGCAGTTGGGGGACCCAGAACAGGGGCCCCAATCAGCCCCAGCATTTT. Combining the CDR3 with reference TRBV28 and TRBJ1-5 gives the whole variable domain DVKVTQSSRYLVKRTGEKVFLECVQDMDHENMFWYRQDPGLGLRLIYFSYDVKMKEKGDIPEGYSVSREKKERFSLILESASTNQTSMYLCASSWGTQNRGPNQPQHFGDGTRLSIL.

This clonotype showed up just a few times. The chain recombines TRBV6-5 with TRBJ1-2, with unresolved D. The CDR3 is 13 residues long. Germline loops: CDR1 MNHEY, CDR2 SVGAGI. Between the trimmed V and J ends, which lost 4 bases and 2 bases, there was a span of 8 bases. CDR3 in amino acids: CASSWAGNYGYTF. The DNA for the CDR3 is TGTGCCAGCAGTTGGGCCGGAAACTATGGCTACACCTTC.

The gene calls are TRBV29-1 and TRBJ1-3; D ambiguous. The germline V gene encodes CDR1 SQVTM and CDR2 ANQGSEA. The CDR3 is 11 amino acids. V was cut by 7 bases and J by 0 bases, with 4 bases left in between. Here the CDR3 DNA reads TGCAGCGCGGGCTCTGGAAACACCATATATTTT. It yields the protein CSAGSGNTIYF.

This clonotype was detected only once. Sequence at one end of the junction differs from germline and may be a read error. V and J are TRBV2 and TRBJ1-1; D ambiguous. The CDR3 is made up of 15 amino acids. CDR1 is SNHLY, CDR2 FYNNEI, per germline. CDR3 loop: CASSEQKVRSTGAFF. The CDR3 region has the DNA TGTGCCAGCAGTGAACAGAAGGTACGTTCTACTGGAGCTTTCTTT.